This section outlines one T cell receptor (beta chain) sequence together with its context. The entry originates in a study of chemoradiotherapy in HPV16-positive cancers. The CDR3 is 12 amino acids. Trimming pared 6 bases from V and 6 bases from J, leaving 9 bases between. Germline V lookup: CDR1 MDHEN, CDR2 SYDVKM. TCRdb's table, derived via immunoSEQ multiplex PCR, lists solely in-frame clones and lacks some. This sample has 6,000 or so clones, with over 60% found just once. Over chemoradiotherapy, repertoires were sampled more than once. This material was obtained from a patient who underwent chemoradiotherapy. This receptor was taken from a human donor with HPV-associated anogenital cancer. The chain uses TRBV28 and TRBJ1-5; weak D call: TRBD1 (5 bases). The CDR3 sequence: CASRPGLQPQHF. The CDR3 DNA reads as TGTGCCAGCAGACCGGGGCTTCAGCCCCAGCATTTT.